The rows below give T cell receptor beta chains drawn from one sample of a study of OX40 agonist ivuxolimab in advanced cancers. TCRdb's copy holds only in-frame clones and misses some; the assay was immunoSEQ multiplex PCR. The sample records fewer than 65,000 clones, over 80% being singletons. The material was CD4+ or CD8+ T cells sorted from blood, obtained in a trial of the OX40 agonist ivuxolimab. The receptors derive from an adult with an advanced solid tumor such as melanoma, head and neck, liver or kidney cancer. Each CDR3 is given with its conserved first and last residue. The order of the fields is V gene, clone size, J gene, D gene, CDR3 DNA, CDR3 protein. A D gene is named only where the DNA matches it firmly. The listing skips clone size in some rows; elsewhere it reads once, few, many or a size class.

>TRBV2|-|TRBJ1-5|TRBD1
TGTGCCAGCAGGGAAGACAGGGTGGGTGAGCCCCAGCATTTT
CASREDRVGEPQHF
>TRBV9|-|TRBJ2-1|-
TGTGCCAGCAGCGCACCACCCAGACCAGGCTCCTACAATGAGCAGTTCTTC
CASSAPPRPGSYNEQFF
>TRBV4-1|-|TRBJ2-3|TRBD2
TGCGCCAGCAGCCAATATAGCGGGAGTCACACAGATACGCAGTATTTT
CASSQYSGSHTDTQYF
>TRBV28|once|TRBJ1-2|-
TGTGCCAGCAGTTTGGCTGGGTTTGGCTACACCTTC
CASSLAGFGYTF
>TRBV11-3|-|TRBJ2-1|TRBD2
TGTGCCAGCAGCTCCGCGAGCGGGAGAGGGAACAATGAGCAGTTCTTC
CASSSASGRGNNEQFF
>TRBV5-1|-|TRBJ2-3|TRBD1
TGCGCCAGCAGCTCACGACAGGGTGGACCCACAGATACGCAGTATTTT
CASSSRQGGPTDTQYF
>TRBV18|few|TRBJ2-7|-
TGTGCCAGCTCCACTTACGGGCCTGAGGAGCAGTACTTC
CASSTYGPEEQYF
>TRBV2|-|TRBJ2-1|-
TGTGCCAGCAAAGAGGGGACCAACTACAATGAGCAGTTCTTC
CASKEGTNYNEQFF
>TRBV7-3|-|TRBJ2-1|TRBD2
TGTGCCAGCAGCTTAACGGCCAGCGGGAGGGTGGCCTACAATGAGCAGTTCTTC
CASSLTASGRVAYNEQFF
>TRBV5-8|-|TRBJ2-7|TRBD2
TGTGCCAGCAGCTTGGAGGGAGCGGGAGGTGCCCCCTACGAGCAGTACTTC
CASSLEGAGGAPYEQYF
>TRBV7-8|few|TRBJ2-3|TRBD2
TGTGCCAGCAGCACGACTAGCGGGAATCCTAGCACAGATACGCAGTATTTT
CASSTTSGNPSTDTQYF
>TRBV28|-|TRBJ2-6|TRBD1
TGTGCCAGCAGTCTGACAGGGTCTGGGGCCAACGTCCTGACTTTC
CASSLTGSGANVLTF
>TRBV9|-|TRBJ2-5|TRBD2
TGTGCCAGCAGCGCGGGACTAGCGGGAGGTGAGACCCAGTACTTC
CASSAGLAGGETQYF
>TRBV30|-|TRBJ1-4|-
TGTGCCTGGTACAGAGCAACTAATGAAAAACTGTTTTTT
CAWYRATNEKLFF
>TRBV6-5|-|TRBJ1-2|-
TGTGCCAGCAGTGAAAAACTCCGTAACTATGGCTACACCTTC
CASSEKLRNYGYTF
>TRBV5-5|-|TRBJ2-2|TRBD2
TGTGCCAGCAGCTTGAAGCGGGAGAACACCGGGGAGCTGTTTTTT
CASSLKRENTGELFF
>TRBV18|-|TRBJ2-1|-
TGTGCCAGCTCACTAGAGACTCCCGTCTCCTACAATGAGCAGTTCTTC
CASSLETPVSYNEQFF
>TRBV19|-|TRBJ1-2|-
TGTGCCAGTAGTATAGTGACAAGCTATGGCTACACCTTC
CASSIVTSYGYTF
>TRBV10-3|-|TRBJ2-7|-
TGTGCCATCAGCCCGGGTATCTACGAGCAGTACTTC
CAISPGIYEQYF
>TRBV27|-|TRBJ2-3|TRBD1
TGTGCCAGCAGTCTCCTCCGGGACAGAAGCACAGATACGCAGTATTTT
CASSLLRDRSTDTQYF
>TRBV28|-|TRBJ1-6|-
TGTGCCAGCAATGACGTCGGGAGTTCACCCCTCCACTTT
CASNDVGSSPLHF
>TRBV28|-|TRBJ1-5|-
TGTGCCAGCAGTCTCACCCACGGGCCTGGGGGCAATCAGCCCCAGCATTTT
CASSLTHGPGGNQPQHF
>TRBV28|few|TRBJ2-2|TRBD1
TGTGCCAGCAGTTTTACCGGGACAGGGCACACCGGGGAGCTGTTTTTT
CASSFTGTGHTGELFF
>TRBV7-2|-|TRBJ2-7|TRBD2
TGTGCCAGCAGCCGCGGGAGGGCCGTCGAGCAGTACTTC
CASSRGRAVEQYF
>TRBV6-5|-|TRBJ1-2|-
TGTGCCAGCAGTTATAGGGCAGTCGGGTCCTATGGCTACACCTTC
CASSYRAVGSYGYTF
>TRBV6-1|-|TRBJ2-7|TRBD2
TGTGCCAGCAGTGTAGCGGGGGCCTCCTACGAGCAGTACTTC
CASSVAGASYEQYF
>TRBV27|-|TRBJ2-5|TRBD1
TGTGCCAGCAGTTCCCCCGGGACAGGGTTCGGGGAGACCCAGTACTTC
CASSSPGTGFGETQYF
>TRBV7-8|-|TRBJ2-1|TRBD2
TGTGCCAGCAGCCCCTTTCAAAGCGGGGAGGCACGACATACGGACGAGCAGTTCTTC
CASSPFQSGEARHTDEQFF
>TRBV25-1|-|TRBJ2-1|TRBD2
TGTGCCAGCAGTGGTAGCGGGAGGAAACACAATGAGCAGTTCTTC
CASSGSGRKHNEQFF
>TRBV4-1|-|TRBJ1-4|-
TGCGCCAGCAGCCAAGTCGGCGGGAATGAAAAACTGTTTTTT
CASSQVGGNEKLFF
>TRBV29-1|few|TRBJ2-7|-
TGCAGCGTCAGGGTTGGGACGCTCCTCTACGAGCAGTACTTC
CSVRVGTLLYEQYF
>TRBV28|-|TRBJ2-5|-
TGTGCCAGCATAGGACGAGGGGAGACCCAGTACTTC
CASIGRGETQYF
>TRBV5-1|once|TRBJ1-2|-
TGCGCCAGCAGCTTGGAGACCGGACAGAGAGGGGGCTACACCTTC
CASSLETGQRGGYTF
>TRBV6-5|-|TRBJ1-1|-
TGTGCCAGCAGTTACCGGGGCCGGATCACTGAAGCTTTCTTT
CASSYRGRITEAFF
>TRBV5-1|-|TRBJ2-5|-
TGCGCCAGCAGCTTGAACGCGGGCAAACAGACCCAGTACTTC
CASSLNAGKQTQYF
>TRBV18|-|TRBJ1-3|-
TGTGCCAGCTCACCACCATCCCAGGGAAACACCATATATTTT
CASSPPSQGNTIYF
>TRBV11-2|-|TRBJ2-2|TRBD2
TGTGCCAGCCGGGGGGACTTTAACACCGGGGAGCTGTTTTTT
CASRGDFNTGELFF
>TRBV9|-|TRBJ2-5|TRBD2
TGTGCCAGCAGCGCAGCTAGGACTAGCGGGGGCCAAGAGACCCAGTACTTC
CASSAARTSGGQETQYF
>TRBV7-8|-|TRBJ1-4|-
TGTGCCAGCAGCTCCGCGACTTCGGGGGCGGATGAAAAACTGTTTTTT
CASSSATSGADEKLFF
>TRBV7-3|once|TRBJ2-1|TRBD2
TGTGCCAGCAGCTTATTAGGACTAGCGTCCTACAATGAGCAGTTCTTC
CASSLLGLASYNEQFF
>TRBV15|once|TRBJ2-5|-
TGTGCCACCAGCGGGGGGGGCAGGGCGGCCCTTCAAGAGACCCAGTACTTC
CATSGGGRAALQETQYF
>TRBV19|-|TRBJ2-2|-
TGTGCCAGTAGTATAGATCCAGGGAGAACCGGGGAGCTGTTTTTT
CASSIDPGRTGELFF
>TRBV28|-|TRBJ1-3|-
TGTGCCAGCAGTTCCTCCTGGGGTGCTGGTAATTTGTCTGGAAACACCATATATTTT
CASSSSWGAGNLSGNTIYF
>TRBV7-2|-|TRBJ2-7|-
TGTGCCAGCAGCTTAGATGGGATCGACGAGCAGTACTTC
CASSLDGIDEQYF
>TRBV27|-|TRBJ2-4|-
TGTGCCAGCAGTTTAGGCGGGGCAGCCAAAAACATTCAGTACTTC
CASSLGGAAKNIQYF
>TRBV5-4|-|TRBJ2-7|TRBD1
TGTGCCAGCAGCTCAGACGGGGCAGGGGGCCCTATCTTGTACTTC
CASSSDGAGGPILYF